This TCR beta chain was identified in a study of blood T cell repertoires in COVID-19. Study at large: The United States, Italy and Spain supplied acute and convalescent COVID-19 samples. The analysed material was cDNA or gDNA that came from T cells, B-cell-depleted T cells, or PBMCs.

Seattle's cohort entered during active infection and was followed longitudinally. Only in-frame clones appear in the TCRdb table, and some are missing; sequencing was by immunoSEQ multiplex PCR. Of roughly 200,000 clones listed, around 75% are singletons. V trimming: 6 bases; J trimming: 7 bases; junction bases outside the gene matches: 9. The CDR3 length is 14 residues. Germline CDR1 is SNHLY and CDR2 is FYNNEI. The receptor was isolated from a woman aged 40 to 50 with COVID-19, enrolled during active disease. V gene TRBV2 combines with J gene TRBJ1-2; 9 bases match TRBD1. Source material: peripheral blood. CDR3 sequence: CASSTGGGWGGYTF. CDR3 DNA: TGTGCCAGCAGCACAGGGGGCGGTTGGGGTGGCTACACCTTC.